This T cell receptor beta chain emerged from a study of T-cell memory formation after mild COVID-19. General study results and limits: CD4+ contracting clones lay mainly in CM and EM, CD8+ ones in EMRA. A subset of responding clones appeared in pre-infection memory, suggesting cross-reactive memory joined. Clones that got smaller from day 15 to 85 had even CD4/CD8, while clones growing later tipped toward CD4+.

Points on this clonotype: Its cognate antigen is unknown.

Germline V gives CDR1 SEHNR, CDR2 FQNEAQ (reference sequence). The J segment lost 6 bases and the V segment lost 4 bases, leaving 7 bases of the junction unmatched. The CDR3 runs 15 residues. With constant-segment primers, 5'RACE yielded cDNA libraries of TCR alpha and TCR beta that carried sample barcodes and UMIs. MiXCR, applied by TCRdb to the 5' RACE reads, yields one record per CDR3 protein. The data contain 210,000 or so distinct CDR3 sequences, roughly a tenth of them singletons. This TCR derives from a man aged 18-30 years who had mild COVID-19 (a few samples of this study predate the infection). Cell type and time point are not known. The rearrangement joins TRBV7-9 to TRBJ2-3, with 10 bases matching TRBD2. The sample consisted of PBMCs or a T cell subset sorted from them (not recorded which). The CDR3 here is CASSSQRGGLDTQYF. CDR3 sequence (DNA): TGTGCCAGCAGCTCCCAGCGGGGGGGCCTCGATACGCAGTATTTT.